Shown below are 17 T cell receptor beta chains from a single sample sequenced in a study of cytomegalovirus exposure and HLA in healthy donors. 13 Jbeta primers and 60 Vbeta primers were used for the PCR. The table came from immunoSEQ multiplex PCR; TCRdb's copy has only in-frame clones and leaves some out. The sample carries tens of thousands of clones, 70% to 80% recorded once. Sequencing input: PBMCs. These receptors were taken from a man younger than 35 in good health and CMV-seropositive.

This clone was picked up a small number of times. The V gene is TRBV5-1, the J gene TRBJ1-2; D remains ambiguous. Trimming pared 5 bases from V and 5 bases from J, leaving 13 bases between. The CDR3 is 13 residues long. Germline assignment: CDR1 SGHRS and CDR2 YFSETQ. The CDR3 DNA sequence: TGCGCCAGCAGGCTGACAAGTTATTATGGCTACACCTTC. It codes for CASRLTSYYGYTF.

This sequence joins TRBV11-2 and TRBJ2-7; D is perhaps TRBD1 (5 bases). V lost 3 bases and J 4 bases, leaving 16 bases between the germline ends. This CDR3 spans 15 amino acids. CDR1 is SGHAT, CDR2 FQNNGV, per germline. The CDR3 sequence: CASSFSLQDIYEQYF. CDR3 nucleotide sequence: TGTGCCAGCAGCTTTTCTTTGCAGGACATATACGAGCAGTACTTC.

This chain joins TRBV6-1 and TRBJ2-7; 10 nucleotides agree with TRBD2. The V and J ends lost 7 bases and 6 bases, in that order; junction bases with no gene match: 12. Looked up from germline, CDR1 is MNHNS and CDR2 is SASEGT. This CDR3 is built from 15 residues. The CDR3 is CASIFGGTSDIEQYF. As DNA, the CDR3 is TGTGCCAGCATTTTTGGGGGGACTAGCGACATCGAGCAGTACTTC.

This clone has only a few counts. This sequence joins TRBV5-1 and TRBJ1-4, with a weak D call TRBD1 (5 bases). This CDR3 is built from 14 residues. Trimming stripped 0 bases from V and 7 bases from J, with 10 bases between. In germline, CDR1 is SGHRS, CDR2 YFSETQ. This CDR3 reads CASSLGQGGEKLFF. CDR3 bases: TGCGCCAGCAGCTTGGGTCAGGGTGGTGAAAAACTGTTTTTT.

Remarks on this clone: Relative to the germline gene, one junction end is altered; a read error may explain this. In nucleotides, the CDR3 is TGTGCTAGCAGCTTAGACCAAACTAGCGGTGAGCAGTTCTTC. Its translation is CASSLDQTSGEQFF. The chain recombines TRBV7-7 with TRBJ2-1, with 8 bases lining up with TRBD2. Germline CDR1 reads SSHAT; CDR2 reads FNYEAQ (reference sequence). The length of the CDR3 is 14 residues. The variable domain in full, with the rest retrieved from reference TRBV7-7 and TRBJ2-1, is GAGVSQSPRYKVTKRGQDVTLRCDPISSHATLYWYQQALGQGPEFLTYFNYEAQPDKSGLPSDRFSAERPEGSISTLTIQRTEQRDSAMYRCASSLDQTSGEQFFGPGTRLTVL.

The chain recombines TRBV10-3 with TRBJ2-5; 9 bases are a match to TRBD1. Germline-derived CDR1 and CDR2 are ENHRY and SYGVKD. Trimming cost V 10 bases and J 5 bases; bases outside gene matches: 5. The CDR3 length is 12 residues. The CDR3 sequence: CATRDREETQYF. The CDR3 DNA reads as TGTGCCACCAGGGACAGGGAGGAGACCCAGTACTTC.

The CDR3 is CASSSEYSGYEQYF. CDR3 nucleotides: TGTGCCAGCAGCTCTGAATACTCGGGTTACGAGCAGTACTTC. The V call is TRBV7-9, the J call TRBJ2-7; D ambiguous. Trimming took off 4 bases at V and 4 bases at J, with 14 bases between the two ends. This CDR3 is built from 14 residues. Germline loops: CDR1 SEHNR, CDR2 FQNEAQ (reference sequence).

This rearrangement joins TRBV30 to TRBJ1-2, with D tentatively TRBD1 (5 bases). The CDR3 contains 13 residues. CDR1 and CDR2 (germline): GTSNPN, SVGIG (reference sequence). Trimming took off 3 bases at V and 3 bases at J, with 11 bases between the two ends. Written as DNA, the CDR3 is TGTGCCTGGAGCCAAGACAGTCACTATGGCTACACCTTC. This codes for CAWSQDSHYGYTF. Drawing the rest from reference TRBV30 and TRBJ1-2, the complete variable domain is SQTIHQWPATLVQPVGSPLSLECTVEGTSNPNLYWYRQAAGRGLQLLFYSVGIGQISSEVPQNLSASRPQDRQFILSSKKLLLSDSGFYLCAWSQDSHYGYTFGSGTRLTVV.

This chain connects TRBV7-9 to TRBJ2-7; the match to TRBD1 covers 10 bases. Germline V gene data show CDR1 as SEHNR and CDR2 as FQNEAQ (reference sequence). V shed 6 bases, J shed 0 bases, and the junction held 5 bases outside the gene matches. This CDR3 region has 15 residues. CDR3 in amino acids: CASSHDRGPSYEQYF. Here the CDR3 DNA reads TGTGCCAGCAGTCATGACAGGGGGCCCTCCTACGAGCAGTACTTC.

The chain uses TRBV2 and TRBJ1-1; a possible D gene is TRBD1 (6 bases). CDR3 size: 16 residues. Trimming pared 6 bases from V and 0 bases from J, leaving 17 bases between. Per germline, CDR1 SNHLY and CDR2 FYNNEI. The CDR3 region has the DNA TGTGCCAGCAGCCGGACAGACTCGTTCATGAACACTGAAGCTTTCTTT. Translation gives CASSRTDSFMNTEAFF. The full variable domain, rest sourced from reference TRBV2 and TRBJ1-1, is EPEVTQTPSHQVTQMGQEVILRCVPISNHLYFYWYRQILGQKVEFLVSFYNNEISEKSEIFDDQFSVERPDGSNFTLKIRSTKLEDSAMYFCASSRTDSFMNTEAFFGQGTRLTVV.

V is TRBV30 and J is TRBJ2-5, with unresolved D. This CDR3 spans 12 amino acids. Germline CDR1 GTSNPN, CDR2 SVGIG (reference sequence). V was shortened by 2 bases and J by 4 bases, with 8 bases between the two germline ends. In DNA form, the CDR3 reads TGTGCCTGGAGTCCCCGACTAGAGACCCAGTACTTC. This sequence encodes CAWSPRLETQYF.

The V and J genes are TRBV30 and TRBJ1-4; 7 bases match TRBD1. The germline V gene encodes CDR1 GTSNPN and CDR2 SVGIG (reference sequence). J was trimmed by 7 bases and V by 4 bases; bases with no gene match: 6. The CDR3 runs to 13 residues. The CDR3: CAWKHRGSEKLFF. In DNA, the CDR3 is TGTGCCTGGAAGCACAGGGGTAGTGAAAAACTGTTTTTT. The full variable domain, in which reference TRBV30 and TRBJ1-4 provide the parts outside the CDR3, is SQTIHQWPATLVQPVGSPLSLECTVEGTSNPNLYWYRQAAGRGLQLLFYSVGIGQISSEVPQNLSASRPQDRQFILSSKKLLLSDSGFYLCAWKHRGSEKLFFGSGTQLSVL.

This clone has just a few counts. CDR3 sequence reads: CASSSQGGGAFF. CDR3 coding DNA: TGTGCCAGCAGTTCCCAGGGAGGGGGAGCTTTCTTT. The chain employs TRBV6-5 and TRBJ1-1, with D perhaps matching TRBD1 (6 bases). The V gene lost 4 bases and the J gene lost 10 bases, with 13 bases spanning the gap. In germline, CDR1 is MNHEY, CDR2 SVGAGI. CDR3 length: 12 amino acids.

V and J are TRBV5-4 and TRBJ2-1; 12 nucleotides agree with TRBD2. CDR1 is SGHNT, CDR2 YYREEE, per germline (reference sequence). The CDR3 totals 17 residues. V shed 3 bases, J shed 0 bases, and the junction held 4 bases outside the gene matches. For the CDR3, the DNA is TGTGCCAGCAGCTCCGGACTAGCGGGGAGCTCCTACAATGAGCAGTTCTTC. The encoded protein is CASSSGLAGSSYNEQFF.

This rearrangement joins TRBV5-4 to TRBJ2-1; unclear D gene. Between the trimmed V and J ends, which lost 4 bases and 6 bases, there was a span of 8 bases. Germline V gene data show CDR1 as SGHNT and CDR2 as YYREEE (reference sequence). The CDR3 contains 12 residues. CDR3: CASSPSGNEQFF. The CDR3 nucleotides are TGTGCCAGCAGCCCTTCGGGCAATGAGCAGTTCTTC.

The chain has TRBV6-5 and TRBJ1-2; TRBD1 matches at 7 bases. The CDR3 length is 12 residues. CDR1 is MNHEY and CDR2 is SVGAGI in the germline V gene. V was clipped by 7 bases and J by 12 bases; unmatched bases: 11. The CDR3 nucleotides read TGTGCCAGCAAGAGATCCGGGACAGCAGACACCTTC. This codes for CASKRSGTADTF.

The CDR3 spells CASSYLEGQATDTQYF. CDR3 nucleotides: TGTGCCAGCAGTTACCTGGAGGGACAGGCCACAGATACGCAGTATTTT. V is TRBV6-5 and J is TRBJ2-3; 8 bases are shared with TRBD1. This CDR3 spans 16 amino acids. V trimming: 2 bases; J trimming: 2 bases; junction bases outside the gene matches: 6. Germline values: CDR1 MNHEY, CDR2 SVGAGI.